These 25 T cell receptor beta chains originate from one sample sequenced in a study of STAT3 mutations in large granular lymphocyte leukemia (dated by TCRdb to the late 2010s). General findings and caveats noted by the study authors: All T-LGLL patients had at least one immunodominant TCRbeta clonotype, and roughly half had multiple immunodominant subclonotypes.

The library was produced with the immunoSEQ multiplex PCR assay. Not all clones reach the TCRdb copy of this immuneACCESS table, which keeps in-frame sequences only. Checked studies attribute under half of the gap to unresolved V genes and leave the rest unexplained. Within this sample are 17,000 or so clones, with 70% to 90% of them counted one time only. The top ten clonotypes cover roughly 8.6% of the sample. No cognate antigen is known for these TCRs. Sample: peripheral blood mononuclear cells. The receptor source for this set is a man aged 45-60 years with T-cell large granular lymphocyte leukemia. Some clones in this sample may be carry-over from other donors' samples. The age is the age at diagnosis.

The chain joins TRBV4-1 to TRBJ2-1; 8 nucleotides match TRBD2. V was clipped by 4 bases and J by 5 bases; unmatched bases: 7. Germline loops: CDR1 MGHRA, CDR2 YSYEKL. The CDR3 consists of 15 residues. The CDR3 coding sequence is TGCGCCAGCAGCCCTGGGACTAGTCTTGACAATGAGCAGTTCTTC. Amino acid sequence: CASSPGTSLDNEQFF.

Written as DNA, the CDR3 is TGTGCCAGCAGCTTAATGGGACAGGGGTTGTCGGAGACCCAGTACTTC. This gives the protein CASSLMGQGLSETQYF. The V and J genes are TRBV11-2 and TRBJ2-5, with 10 nucleotides matching TRBD1. The V gene's germline CDR1 is SGHAT and CDR2 FQNNGV. The V and J ends lost 2 bases and 5 bases, in that order; junction bases with no gene match: 8. The CDR3 has 16 amino acids.

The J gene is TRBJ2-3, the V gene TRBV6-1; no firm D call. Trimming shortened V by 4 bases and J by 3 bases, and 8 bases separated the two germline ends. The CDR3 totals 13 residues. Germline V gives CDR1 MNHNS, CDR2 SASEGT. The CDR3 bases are TGTGCCAGCAGTGTTCCGGAGACAGATACGCAGTATTTT. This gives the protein CASSVPETDTQYF.

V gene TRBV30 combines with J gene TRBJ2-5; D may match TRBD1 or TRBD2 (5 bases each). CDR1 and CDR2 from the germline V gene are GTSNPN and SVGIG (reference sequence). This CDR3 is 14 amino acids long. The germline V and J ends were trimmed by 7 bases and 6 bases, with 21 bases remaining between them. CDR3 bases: TGTGCCTCCCAAGAGTGGGGGTCAGAAAAGACCCAGTACTTC. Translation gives CASQEWGSEKTQYF.

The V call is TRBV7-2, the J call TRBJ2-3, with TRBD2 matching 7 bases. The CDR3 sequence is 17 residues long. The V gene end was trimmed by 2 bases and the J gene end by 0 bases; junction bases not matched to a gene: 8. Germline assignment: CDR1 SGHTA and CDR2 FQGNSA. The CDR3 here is CASSLYPAGLSTDTQYF. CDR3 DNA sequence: TGTGCCAGCAGCTTATACCCAGCGGGGCTAAGCACAGATACGCAGTATTTT. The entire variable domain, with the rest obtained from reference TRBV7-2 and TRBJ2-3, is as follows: GAGVSQSPSNKVTEKGKDVELRCDPISGHTALYWYRQSLGQGLEFLIYFQGNSAPDKSGLPSDRFSAERTGGSVSTLTIQRTQQEDSAVYLCASSLYPAGLSTDTQYFGPGTRLTVL.

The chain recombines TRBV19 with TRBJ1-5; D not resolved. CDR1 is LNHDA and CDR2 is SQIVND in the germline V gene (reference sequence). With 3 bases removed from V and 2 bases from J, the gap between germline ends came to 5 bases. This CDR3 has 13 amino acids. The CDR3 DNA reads TGTGCCAGTAGTATCACAGGCAATCAGCCCCAGCATTTT. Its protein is CASSITGNQPQHF.

As DNA, the CDR3 is TGCGCCAGCAGCTTGGAGGCTAGCGGGGGGCGGGAGACCCAGTACTTC. Translation gives CASSLEASGGRETQYF. The chain is built from TRBV5-1 and TRBJ2-5; 11 bases map to TRBD2. The J segment lost 5 bases and the V segment lost 0 bases, leaving 6 bases of the junction unmatched. This CDR3 region has 16 residues. Germline CDR1 SGHRS, CDR2 YFSETQ.

The CDR3 spells CASSFSTRSNVLTF. CDR3 sequence (DNA): TGTGCCAGCAGCTTTTCGACCCGGTCCAACGTCCTGACTTTC. V usage is TRBV7-8 and J usage is TRBJ2-6; D is unclear. V gave up 3 bases and J gave up 8 bases, with 11 bases separating them. CDR1 SGHVS and CDR2 FQNEAQ come from the germline V gene. The CDR3 runs to 14 residues.

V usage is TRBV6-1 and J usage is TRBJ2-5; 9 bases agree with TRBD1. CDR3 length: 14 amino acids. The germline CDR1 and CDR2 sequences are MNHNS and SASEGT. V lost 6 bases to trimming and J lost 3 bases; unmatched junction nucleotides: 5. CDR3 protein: CASSPGTGKETQYF. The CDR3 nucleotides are TGTGCCAGCAGCCCCGGGACAGGGAAAGAGACCCAGTACTTC.

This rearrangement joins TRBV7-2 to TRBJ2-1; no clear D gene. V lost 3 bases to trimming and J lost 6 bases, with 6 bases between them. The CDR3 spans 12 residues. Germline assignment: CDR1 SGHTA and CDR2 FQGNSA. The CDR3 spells CASSFLPNEQFF. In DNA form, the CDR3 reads TGTGCCAGCAGCTTTTTACCCAATGAGCAGTTCTTC.

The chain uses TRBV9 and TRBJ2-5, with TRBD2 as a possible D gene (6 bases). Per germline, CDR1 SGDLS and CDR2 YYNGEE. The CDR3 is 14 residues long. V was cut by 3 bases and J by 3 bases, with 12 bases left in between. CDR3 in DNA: TGTGCCAGCAGCGCCCCGGGACTTGAAGAGACCCAGTACTTC. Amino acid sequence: CASSAPGLEETQYF.

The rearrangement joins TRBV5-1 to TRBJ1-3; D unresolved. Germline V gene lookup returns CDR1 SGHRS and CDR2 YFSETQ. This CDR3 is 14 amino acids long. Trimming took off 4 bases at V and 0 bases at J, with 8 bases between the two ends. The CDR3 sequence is CASSLGYSGNTIYF. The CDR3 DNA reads TGCGCCAGCAGCCTAGGTTACTCTGGAAACACCATATATTTT.

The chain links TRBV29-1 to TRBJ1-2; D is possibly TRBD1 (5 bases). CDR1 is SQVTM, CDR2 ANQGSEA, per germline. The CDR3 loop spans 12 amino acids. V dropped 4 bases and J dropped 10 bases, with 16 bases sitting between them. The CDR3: CSVARDSMDYTF. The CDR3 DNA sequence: TGCAGCGTTGCCAGGGATTCTATGGACTACACCTTC.

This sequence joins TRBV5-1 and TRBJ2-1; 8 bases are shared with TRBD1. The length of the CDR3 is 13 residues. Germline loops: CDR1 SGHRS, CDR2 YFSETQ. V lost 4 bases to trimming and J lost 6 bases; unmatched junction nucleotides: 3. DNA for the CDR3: TGCGCCAGCAGCCAGGGACAGGTCAATGAGCAGTTCTTC. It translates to CASSQGQVNEQFF.

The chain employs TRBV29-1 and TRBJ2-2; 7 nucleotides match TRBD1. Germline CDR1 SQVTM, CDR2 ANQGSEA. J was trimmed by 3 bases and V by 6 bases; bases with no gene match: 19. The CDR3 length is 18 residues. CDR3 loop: CSVSITPTGPFDTGELFF. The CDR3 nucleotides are TGCAGCGTCTCAATAACCCCGACAGGGCCCTTCGACACCGGGGAGCTGTTTTTT.

In nucleotides, the CDR3 is TGTGCCACCGGAAAGTCGACTAATGAAAAACTGTTTTTT. As protein: CATGKSTNEKLFF. The gene calls are TRBV15 and TRBJ1-4; D not certain. CDR1 and CDR2 from the germline V gene are LNHNV and YYDKDF (reference sequence). V lost 8 bases and J lost 2, with 9 bases in between. The length of the CDR3 is 13 residues.

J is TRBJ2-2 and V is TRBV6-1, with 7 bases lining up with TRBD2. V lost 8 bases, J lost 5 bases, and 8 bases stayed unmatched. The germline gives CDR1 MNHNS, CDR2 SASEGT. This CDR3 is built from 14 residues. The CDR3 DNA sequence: TGTGCCAGCGGGGGGGGACTTAGGACCGGGGAGCTGTTTTTT. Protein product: CASGGGLRTGELFF.

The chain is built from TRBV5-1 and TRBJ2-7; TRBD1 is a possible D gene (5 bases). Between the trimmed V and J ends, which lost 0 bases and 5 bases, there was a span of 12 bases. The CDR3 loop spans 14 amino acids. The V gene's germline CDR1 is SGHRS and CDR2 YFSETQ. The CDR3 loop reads CASSLAGQGHEQYF. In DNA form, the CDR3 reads TGCGCCAGCAGCTTGGCCGGTCAGGGCCACGAGCAGTACTTC.

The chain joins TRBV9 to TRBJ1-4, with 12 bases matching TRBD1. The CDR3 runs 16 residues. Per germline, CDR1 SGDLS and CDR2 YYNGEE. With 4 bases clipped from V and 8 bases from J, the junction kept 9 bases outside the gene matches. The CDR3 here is CASSTNPGTGGEKLFF. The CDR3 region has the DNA TGTGCCAGCAGCACCAACCCTGGGACAGGGGGCGAAAAACTGTTTTTT.

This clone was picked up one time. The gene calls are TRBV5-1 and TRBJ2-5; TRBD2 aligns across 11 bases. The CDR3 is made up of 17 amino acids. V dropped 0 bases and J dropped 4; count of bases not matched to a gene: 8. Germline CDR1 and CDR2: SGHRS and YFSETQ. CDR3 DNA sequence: TGCGCCAGCAGCTTGGCCACACTAGCGGGAGTCGCAGAGACCCAGTACTTC. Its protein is CASSLATLAGVAETQYF. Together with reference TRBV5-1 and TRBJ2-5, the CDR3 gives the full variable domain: KAGVTQTPRYLIKTRGQQVTLSCSPISGHRSVSWYQQTPGQGLQFLFEYFSETQRNKGNFPGRFSGRQFSNSRSEMNVSTLELGDSALYLCASSLATLAGVAETQYFGPGTRLLVL.

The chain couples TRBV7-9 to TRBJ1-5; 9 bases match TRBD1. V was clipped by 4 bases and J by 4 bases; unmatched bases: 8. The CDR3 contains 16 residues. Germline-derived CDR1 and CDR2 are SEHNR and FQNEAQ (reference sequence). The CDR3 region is CASSSTGTGTNQPQHF. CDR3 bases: TGTGCCAGCAGCTCGACCGGGACAGGGACTAATCAGCCCCAGCATTTT.

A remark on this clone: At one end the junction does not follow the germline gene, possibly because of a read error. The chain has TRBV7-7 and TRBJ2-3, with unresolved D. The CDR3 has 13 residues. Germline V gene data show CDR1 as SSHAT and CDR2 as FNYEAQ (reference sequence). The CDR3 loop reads CASSPTSTDTQYF. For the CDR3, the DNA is TGTGCTAGCAGCCCTACTAGCACAGATACGCAGTATTTT.

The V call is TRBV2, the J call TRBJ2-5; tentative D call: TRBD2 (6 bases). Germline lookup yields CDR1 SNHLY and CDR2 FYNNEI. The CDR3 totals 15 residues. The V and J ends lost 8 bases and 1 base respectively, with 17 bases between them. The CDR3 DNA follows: TGTGCCAGCGGCCCCGGGACGGGGGTCCAAGAGACCCAGTACTTC. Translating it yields CASGPGTGVQETQYF.

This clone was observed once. The CDR3 DNA follows: TGTGCCAGCAGTTACGGGACAGTTTCAAATACGCAGTATTTT. Amino acid sequence: CASSYGTVSNTQYF. This chain joins TRBV6-5 and TRBJ2-3; 7 nucleotides align to TRBD1. This CDR3 has 14 residues. Germline lookup yields CDR1 MNHEY and CDR2 SVGAGI. The junction had 6 bases not matched to a gene; V was cut back by 2 bases and J by 7 bases.

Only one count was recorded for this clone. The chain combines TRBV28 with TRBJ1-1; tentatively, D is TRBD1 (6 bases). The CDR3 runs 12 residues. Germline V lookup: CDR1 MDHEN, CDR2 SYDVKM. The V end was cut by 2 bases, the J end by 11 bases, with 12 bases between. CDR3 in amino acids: CASSLTGASAFF. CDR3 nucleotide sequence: TGTGCCAGCAGTTTAACGGGGGCTTCCGCTTTCTTT.